The 18 T cell receptor beta chains below all came from one sample that was sequenced in a study of blood T cell repertoires in COVID-19. Sequencing was performed with immunoSEQ multiplex PCR; in TCRdb, only in-frame clones are kept and a portion is missing. The sample has 110,000 or so clones; roughly 80% are singletons. The sample was peripheral blood. The receptors come from a woman older than 75 with acute or convalescent COVID-19.

This clone was recorded once. The chain combines TRBV20-1 with TRBJ1-3; 11 nucleotides align to TRBD1. V lost 3 bases to trimming and J lost 4 bases; unmatched junction nucleotides: 20. CDR3 length: 20 amino acids. Germline lookup yields CDR1 DFQATT and CDR2 SNEGSKA (reference sequence). The CDR3 nucleotides read TGCAGTGCTAGTAGTATGTCAGGACAGGGGGCAGAAATAGTAGGAAACACCATATATTTT. Translating it yields CSASSMSGQGAEIVGNTIYF.

This clone turned up a few times. This chain links TRBV9 with TRBJ2-6; no firm D call. V dropped 3 bases and J dropped 1 base, with 8 bases sitting between them. CDR1 and CDR2 from the germline V gene are SGDLS and YYNGEE. CDR3 size: 15 residues. Here the CDR3 reads CASSEETSGANVLTF. The CDR3 bases are TGTGCCAGCAGCGAGGAGACTTCTGGGGCCAACGTCCTGACTTTC.

V is TRBV11-2 and J is TRBJ2-5, with TRBD2 matching 8 bases. The V gene end was trimmed by 5 bases and the J gene end by 5 bases; junction bases not matched to a gene: 7. CDR1 is SGHAT, CDR2 FQNNGV, per germline. This CDR3 is 14 amino acids long. The CDR3 region has the DNA TGTGCCAGCAGCCGGGGGGGGCAGTCGGAGACCCAGTACTTC. It translates to CASSRGGQSETQYF. Looking up the rest from reference TRBV11-2 and TRBJ2-5 gives the full variable domain: EAGVAQSPRYKIIEKRQSVAFWCNPISGHATLYWYQQILGQGPKLLIQFQNNGVVDDSQLPKDRFSAERLKGVDSTLKIQPAKLEDSAVYLCASSRGGQSETQYFGPGTRLLVL.

The chain recombines TRBV6-4 with TRBJ2-1; tentative D call: TRBD1 (6 bases). Germline V CDR1 and CDR2: MRHNA, SNTAGT. CDR3 length: 14 residues. Trimming took off 3 bases at V and 0 bases at J, with 6 bases between the two ends. CDR3 DNA sequence: TGTGCCAGCAGTGAACAGGGCTCCTACAATGAGCAGTTCTTC. Its translation is CASSEQGSYNEQFF.

Only a few counts were recorded for this clone. The rearrangement joins TRBV10-3 to TRBJ1-1, with a tentative D call TRBD1 (5 bases). Germline V CDR1 and CDR2: ENHRY, SYGVKD. This CDR3 contains 13 residues. Trimming cost V 0 bases and J 3 bases, with 5 bases left between them. The CDR3 region has the DNA TGTGCCATCAGTGAGTCCAGGGACACTGAAGCTTTCTTT. Residues: CAISESRDTEAFF.

This clone was recorded a few times. The chain couples TRBV5-5 to TRBJ1-5; the D is unclear. Germline CDR1 is SGHKS and CDR2 is YYEKEE (reference sequence). This CDR3 contains 13 residues. The V end was cut by 1 base, the J end by 2 bases, with 4 bases between. DNA of the CDR3: TGTGCCAGCAGCTTGATAGGCAATCAGCCCCAGCATTTT. Its translation is CASSLIGNQPQHF.

The chain has TRBV19 and TRBJ1-1; no clear D gene. The CDR3 has 13 amino acids. Germline V lookup: CDR1 LNHDA, CDR2 SQIVND (reference sequence). Trimming shortened V by 6 bases and J by 0 bases, and 8 bases separated the two germline ends. The CDR3 loop reads CASSLGLNTEAFF. CDR3 DNA sequence: TGTGCCAGTAGCTTGGGCCTGAACACTGAAGCTTTCTTT.

A single count supports this clone. The chain joins TRBV24-1 to TRBJ2-1; 14 bases agree with TRBD2. The CDR3 length is 17 residues. V lost 7 bases, J lost 7 bases, and 11 bases stayed unmatched. Germline CDR1 KGHDR, CDR2 SFDVKD. The CDR3 is CATRGTSGSSGGNEQFF. CDR3 nucleotide sequence: TGTGCCACCAGGGGGACTAGCGGGAGTTCTGGCGGTAATGAGCAGTTCTTC.

V and J are TRBV28 and TRBJ2-3, with D tentatively TRBD2 (5 bases). Trimming left V 4 bases short and J 5 bases short, with 16 bases between. Germline V gives CDR1 MDHEN, CDR2 SYDVKM. This CDR3 region has 15 residues. The chain's CDR3 is CASSSPRSVGDTQYF. CDR3 coding DNA: TGTGCCAGCAGTTCCCCTCGTAGCGTCGGAGATACGCAGTATTTT.

J is TRBJ2-7 and V is TRBV27; D uncertain. This CDR3 is 16 amino acids long. The germline CDR1 and CDR2 sequences are MNHEY and SMNVEV (reference sequence). V was trimmed by 5 bases and J by 3 bases, leaving 20 bases between them. DNA of the CDR3: TGTGCCAGCAGTCGATTCCAGGCCAGCTCGAACTACGAGCAGTACTTC. Protein product: CASSRFQASSNYEQYF.

V is TRBV5-3 and J is TRBJ2-7; possibly TRBD2 for D (6 bases). TRBV5-3 is noted as an ORF with a role that remains uncertain. This CDR3 spans 13 amino acids. The V gene lost 5 bases and the J gene lost 6 bases, with 15 bases spanning the gap. In nucleotides, the CDR3 is TGTGCCAGAAGTCGGGACTGGCTAAGCGAGCAGTACGTC. It translates to CARSRDWLSEQYV.

In this sample, this clone turned up a few times. The V and J genes are TRBV5-6 and TRBJ1-4; the D is unclear. V was cut by 4 bases and J by 0 bases, with 7 bases left in between. CDR3 length: 14 amino acids. Germline V lookup: CDR1 SGHDT, CDR2 YYEEEE. The CDR3 sequence: CASSTRATNEKLFF. The DNA of the CDR3 is TGTGCCAGCAGCACCCGAGCAACTAATGAAAAACTGTTTTTT.

This chain links TRBV27 with TRBJ2-7; TRBD2 matches 9 bases. V was pared by 9 bases and J by 6 bases, with 12 bases of the junction left unmatched. Germline lookup yields CDR1 MNHEY and CDR2 SMNVEV (reference sequence). CDR3 length: 14 amino acids. CDR3 protein: CASRSGRTLGEQYV. CDR3 DNA sequence: TGTGCCAGTAGGAGCGGGAGGACCTTGGGCGAGCAGTACGTC.

The chain uses TRBV12-3 or TRBV12-4 and TRBJ1-1; TRBD1 agrees at 7 bases. Losses at the gene ends were 5 bases for V and 4 bases for J; bases not matched to a gene: 4. The CDR3 runs to 13 residues. The CDR3 here is CASSTQGITEAFF. In nucleotides, the CDR3 is TGTGCCAGCAGTACACAGGGGATCACTGAAGCTTTCTTT.

The chain has TRBV27 and TRBJ1-2; TRBD1 is a possible D gene (5 bases). This CDR3 contains 14 residues. Germline V gene sequence: CDR1 MNHEY, CDR2 SMNVEV (reference sequence). With 2 bases removed from V and 4 bases from J, the gap between germline ends came to 11 bases. As DNA, the CDR3 is TGTGCCAGCAGTTTAGTAGGGGAGGGCTATGGCTACACCTTC. Translating gives CASSLVGEGYGYTF.

This chain links TRBV12-3 or TRBV12-4 with TRBJ2-1; D is ambiguous. The CDR3 has 12 amino acids. Between the trimmed V and J ends, which lost 8 bases and 5 bases, there was a span of 10 bases. As DNA, the CDR3 is TGTGCCAGCTCCTCAGATAACAATGAGCAGTTCTTC. This gives the protein CASSSDNNEQFF.

The CDR3 sequence is CASSLGQAEQFF. As DNA, the CDR3 is TGCGCCAGCAGCTTGGGGCAGGCTGAGCAGTTCTTC. This chain links TRBV5-1 with TRBJ2-1; unclear D gene. CDR1 is SGHRS, CDR2 YFSETQ, per germline. V was clipped by 0 bases and J by 9 bases, with 7 bases between them. The CDR3 contains 12 residues.

A few counts support this clone. The rearrangement uses TRBV9 and TRBJ1-1, with a possible D match to TRBD1 (6 bases). Germline values: CDR1 SGDLS, CDR2 YYNGEE. There are 13 residues in the CDR3. V was shortened by 4 bases and J by 7 bases, with 14 bases between the two germline ends. CDR3 nucleotides: TGTGCCAGCAGCCCGGACAGTGCCATTGAAGCTTTCTTT. This codes for CASSPDSAIEAFF.